The subject of this entry is one TCR delta chain. There are many counts of this clone. Its antigen remains undetermined. It differs at one base from a far larger clone, so likely a read error. The library was built by means of RT-PCR. The listed sequencing device is Illumina MiSeq. TCRdb reprocessed the public data with the CATT caller; entries with the same nucleotide sequence were combined afterwards. For this sample the table gives some 16,000 delta-chain clones, of which over 8% were detected only once. The ten largest clones take up under 75% of the sample. From the cysteine up to the phenylalanine, the CDR3 has a length of 20 residues. The only DNA kept is the CDR3, 60 bases in frame from the first base. Sequences GEAIGNYY (CDR1) and EKD (CDR2) are obtained from the germline V gene. V loses 5 bases of germline sequence and J loses 0 bases, and the interval between the two ends is 22 bases. The data belong to a study of gamma-delta T cells after stem cell transplantation (dated by TCRdb to about 2016).

Here the chain combines TRDV2 and TRDJ3; perhaps TRDD3 is the D gene, with 5 bases matching. Sequenced sample: gamma-delta T cells. This clonotype originated in a human donor. It is not recorded whose cells these are; they may come from a transplant donor. The CDR3 here reads CACGKTEGTLSSWDTRQMFF. Read as DNA, the sequence is TGTGCCTGTGGCAAAACGGAGGGGACTTTAAGCTCCTGGGACACCCGACAGATGTTTTTC.